These T cell receptor beta chains were read from a single sample in a study of cytomegalovirus exposure and HLA in healthy donors. The repertoire was sequenced with immunoSEQ multiplex PCR; TCRdb's copy has only in-frame clones and lacks some. Of about 100,000 clones in the sample, around 79% are singletons; the top ten hold roughly 15%. The sequenced sample consisted of PBMCs. The receptors come from a male donor in good health and CMV-seropositive. Both conserved end residues are part of each CDR3. A D gene is named only where the DNA matches it firmly. Not all rows give a size; the values are once, few, many and, for expanded clones, a class.

v_gene: TRBV7-9
abundance: once
d_gene: TRBD1
j_gene: TRBJ1-2
CDR3aa: CASSRTGRYGYTF
CDR3nt: TGTGCCAGCAGTCGGACAGGGAGGTATGGCTACACCTTC

v_gene: TRBV27
abundance: NA
d_gene: TRBD1
j_gene: TRBJ2-7
CDR3aa: CASSLTPGGWDYEQYF
CDR3nt: TGTGCCAGCAGTCTCACACCAGGGGGTTGGGACTACGAGCAGTACTTC

v_gene: TRBV20-1
abundance: NA
d_gene: NA
j_gene: TRBJ2-7
CDR3aa: CSASGAYEQYF
CDR3nt: TGCAGTGCTAGTGGAGCATACGAGCAGTACTTC

v_gene: TRBV6-5
abundance: NA
d_gene: NA
j_gene: TRBJ2-7
CDR3aa: CASSSPGEGTYEQYF
CDR3nt: TGTGCCAGCAGTTCTCCCGGGGAAGGGACTTACGAGCAGTACTTC

v_gene: TRBV2
abundance: NA
d_gene: TRBD1
j_gene: TRBJ2-7
CDR3aa: CASSLRDRTSEQYF
CDR3nt: TGTGCCAGCTCCCTCAGGGACAGAACCTCCGAGCAGTACTTC

v_gene: TRBV5-1
abundance: NA
d_gene: NA
j_gene: TRBJ2-3
CDR3aa: CASSLDRPDTDTQYF
CDR3nt: TGCGCCAGCAGCTTAGACAGACCAGACACAGATACGCAGTATTTT

v_gene: TRBV19
abundance: NA
d_gene: NA
j_gene: TRBJ2-7
CDR3aa: CATSDSSYEQYF
CDR3nt: TGTGCCACCTCGGACAGCTCCTACGAGCAGTACTTC

v_gene: TRBV5-1
abundance: NA
d_gene: TRBD2
j_gene: TRBJ2-1
CDR3aa: CASSRPSGGAANEQFF
CDR3nt: TGCGCCAGCAGCCGCCCTAGCGGGGGGGCCGCGAATGAGCAGTTCTTC

v_gene: TRBV29-1
abundance: few
d_gene: NA
j_gene: TRBJ1-4
CDR3aa: CSVVGAPRYPEKLFF
CDR3nt: TGCAGCGTTGTTGGGGCACCTCGGTACCCGGAAAAACTGTTTTTT

v_gene: TRBV25-1
abundance: NA
d_gene: TRBD1
j_gene: TRBJ2-4
CDR3aa: CASSVPGTAKNIQYF
CDR3nt: TGTGCCAGCAGTGTACCCGGGACAGCTAAAAACATTCAGTACTTC

v_gene: TRBV6-1
abundance: NA
d_gene: NA
j_gene: TRBJ1-2
CDR3aa: CASSIQGRYGYTF
CDR3nt: TGTGCCAGCAGTATACAGGGCCGATATGGCTACACCTTC

v_gene: TRBV11-2
abundance: NA
d_gene: TRBD1
j_gene: TRBJ2-5
CDR3aa: CASSLGTGQETQYF
CDR3nt: TGTGCCAGCAGCTTAGGGACAGGGCAAGAGACCCAGTACTTC

v_gene: TRBV6-5
abundance: NA
d_gene: NA
j_gene: TRBJ1-1
CDR3aa: CASSYSQGRDTEAFF
CDR3nt: TGTGCCAGCAGTTACTCTCAGGGGAGGGACACTGAAGCTTTCTTT

v_gene: TRBV5-4
abundance: NA
d_gene: TRBD2
j_gene: TRBJ2-3
CDR3aa: CASSLEGTSRHTQYF
CDR3nt: TGTGCCAGCAGCTTGGAAGGGACTAGCCGGCATACGCAGTATTTT

v_gene: TRBV19
abundance: NA
d_gene: TRBD2
j_gene: TRBJ2-3
CDR3aa: CASRSRVAGRATDTQYF
CDR3nt: TGTGCCAGTAGGTCCCGGGTAGCGGGACGGGCCACAGATACGCAGTATTTT

v_gene: TRBV9
abundance: NA
d_gene: NA
j_gene: TRBJ1-5
CDR3aa: CASSVDAGGNQPQHF
CDR3nt: TGTGCCAGCAGCGTAGACGCAGGGGGCAATCAGCCCCAGCATTTT

v_gene: TRBV27
abundance: NA
d_gene: TRBD1
j_gene: TRBJ1-2
CDR3aa: CASSPRWGQGNYGYTF
CDR3nt: TGTGCCAGCAGTCCCAGATGGGGACAGGGGAACTATGGCTACACCTTC

v_gene: TRBV29-1
abundance: NA
d_gene: TRBD1
j_gene: TRBJ2-3
CDR3aa: CSVGTGGSDTQYF
CDR3nt: TGCAGCGTAGGGACAGGGGGATCAGATACGCAGTATTTT

v_gene: TRBV7-2
abundance: NA
d_gene: TRBD1
j_gene: TRBJ1-2
CDR3aa: CASGGQGTLGYGYTF
CDR3nt: TGTGCCAGCGGGGGACAGGGGACTCTCGGCTATGGCTACACCTTC

v_gene: TRBV7-9
abundance: NA
d_gene: TRBD1
j_gene: TRBJ2-1
CDR3aa: CASTEGTDDNEQFF
CDR3nt: TGTGCCAGCACCGAAGGGACAGACGACAATGAGCAGTTCTTC

v_gene: TRBV5-6
abundance: NA
d_gene: TRBD1
j_gene: TRBJ2-1
CDR3aa: CASSVTTGTDNEQFF
CDR3nt: TGTGCCAGCAGCGTAACGACAGGGACCGACAATGAGCAGTTCTTC

v_gene: TRBV30
abundance: NA
d_gene: NA
j_gene: TRBJ2-7
CDR3aa: CAWRLPGYYEQYF
CDR3nt: TGTGCCTGGAGATTGCCAGGGTACTACGAGCAGTACTTC

v_gene: TRBV2
abundance: NA
d_gene: TRBD1
j_gene: TRBJ1-5
CDR3aa: CASKTQGARDQPQHF
CDR3nt: TGTGCCAGCAAAACACAGGGGGCGCGGGATCAGCCCCAGCATTTT

v_gene: TRBV5-1
abundance: NA
d_gene: NA
j_gene: TRBJ2-3
CDR3aa: CASSSGVGTSTDTQYF
CDR3nt: TGCGCCAGCAGCTCGGGAGTAGGTACTAGCACAGATACGCAGTATTTT

v_gene: TRBV4-3
abundance: NA
d_gene: NA
j_gene: TRBJ1-5
CDR3aa: CASSQVNSRNQPQHF
CDR3nt: TGCGCCAGCAGCCAAGTGAACAGCCGCAATCAGCCCCAGCATTTT

v_gene: TRBV7-9
abundance: NA
d_gene: NA
j_gene: TRBJ1-1
CDR3aa: CASSLNDWPAGAEAFF
CDR3nt: TGTGCCAGCAGCCTCAACGACTGGCCAGCCGGCGCTGAAGCTTTCTTT

v_gene: TRBV6-6
abundance: NA
d_gene: NA
j_gene: TRBJ1-3
CDR3aa: CASTSSADSGNTIYF
CDR3nt: TGTGCCAGCACCTCTAGTGCGGATTCTGGAAACACCATATATTTT

v_gene: TRBV4-3
abundance: NA
d_gene: NA
j_gene: TRBJ2-3
CDR3aa: CASSQRLESTDTQYF
CDR3nt: TGCGCCAGCAGCCAAAGACTGGAAAGCACAGATACGCAGTATTTT

v_gene: TRBV9
abundance: few
d_gene: TRBD1
j_gene: TRBJ2-5
CDR3aa: CASSTSWTGQETQYF
CDR3nt: TGTGCCAGCAGCACGAGTTGGACAGGCCAAGAGACCCAGTACTTC

v_gene: TRBV7-8
abundance: NA
d_gene: NA
j_gene: TRBJ1-2
CDR3aa: CASSPGTGRGYTF
CDR3nt: TGTGCCAGCAGCCCCGGGACCGGGAGAGGCTACACCTTC

v_gene: TRBV5-6
abundance: NA
d_gene: NA
j_gene: TRBJ2-7
CDR3aa: CATRRGRAWEQYF
CDR3nt: TGTGCCACCCGGAGGGGCAGGGCCTGGGAGCAGTACTTC

v_gene: TRBV29-1
abundance: NA
d_gene: TRBD1
j_gene: TRBJ2-2
CDR3aa: CSGRTGSPSGELFF
CDR3nt: TGCAGTGGAAGGACAGGGAGCCCCTCCGGGGAGCTGTTTTTT

v_gene: TRBV30
abundance: NA
d_gene: TRBD1
j_gene: TRBJ1-6
CDR3aa: CAWRQGGNSPLHF
CDR3nt: TGTGCCTGGAGACAGGGGGGGAATTCACCCCTCCACTTT